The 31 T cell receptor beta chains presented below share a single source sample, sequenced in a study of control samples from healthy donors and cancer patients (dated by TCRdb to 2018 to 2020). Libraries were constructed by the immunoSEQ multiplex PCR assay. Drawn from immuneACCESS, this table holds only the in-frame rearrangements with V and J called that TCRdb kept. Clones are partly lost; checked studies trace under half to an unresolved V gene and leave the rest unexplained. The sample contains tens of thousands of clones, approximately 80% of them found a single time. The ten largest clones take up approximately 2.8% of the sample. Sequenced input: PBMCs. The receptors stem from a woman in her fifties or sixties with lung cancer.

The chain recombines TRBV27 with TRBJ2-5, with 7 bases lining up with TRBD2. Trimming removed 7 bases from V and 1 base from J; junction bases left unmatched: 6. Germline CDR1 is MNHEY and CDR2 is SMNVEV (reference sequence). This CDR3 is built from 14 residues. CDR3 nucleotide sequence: TGTGCCAGCAAGGTGCGGGGGATCCAAGAGACCCAGTACTTC. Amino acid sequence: CASKVRGIQETQYF.

Here the CDR3 DNA reads TGTGCCAGCAGCAACAGGGGTTCAGGAAACACCATATATTTT. Translation: CASSNRGSGNTIYF. This sequence joins TRBV28 and TRBJ1-3, with 7 nucleotides matching TRBD1. Trimming removed 6 bases from V and 4 bases from J; junction bases left unmatched: 6. There are 14 residues in the CDR3. CDR1 and CDR2 from the germline V gene are MDHEN and SYDVKM.

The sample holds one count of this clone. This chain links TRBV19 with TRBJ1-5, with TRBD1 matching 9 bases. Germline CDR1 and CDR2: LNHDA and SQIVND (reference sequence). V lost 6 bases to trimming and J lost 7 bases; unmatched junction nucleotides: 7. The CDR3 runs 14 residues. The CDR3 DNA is TGTGCCAGTAGAGTAGGGACAGGGTGGCAGCCCCAGCATTTT. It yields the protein CASRVGTGWQPQHF.

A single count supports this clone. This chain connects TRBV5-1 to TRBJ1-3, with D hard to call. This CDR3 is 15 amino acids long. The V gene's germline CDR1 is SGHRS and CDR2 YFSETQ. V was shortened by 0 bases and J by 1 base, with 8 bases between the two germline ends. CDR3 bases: TGCGCCAGCAGCTTGGAAGGCTTATCTGGAAACACCATATATTTT. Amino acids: CASSLEGLSGNTIYF.

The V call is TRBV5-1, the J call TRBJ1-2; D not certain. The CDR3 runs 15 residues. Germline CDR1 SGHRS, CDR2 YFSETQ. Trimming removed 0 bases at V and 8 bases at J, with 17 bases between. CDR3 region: CASSLGPTMLGGYTF. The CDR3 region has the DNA TGCGCCAGCAGCTTGGGACCTACTATGCTTGGGGGCTACACCTTC. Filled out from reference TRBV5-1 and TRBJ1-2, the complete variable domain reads KAGVTQTPRYLIKTRGQQVTLSCSPISGHRSVSWYQQTPGQGLQFLFEYFSETQRNKGNFPGRFSGRQFSNSRSEMNVSTLELGDSALYLCASSLGPTMLGGYTFGSGTRLTVV.

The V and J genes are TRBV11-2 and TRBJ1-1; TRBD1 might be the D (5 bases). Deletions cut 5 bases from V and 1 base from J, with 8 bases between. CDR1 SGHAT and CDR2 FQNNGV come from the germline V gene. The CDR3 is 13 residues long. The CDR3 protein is CASSLQGNTEAFF. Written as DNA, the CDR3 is TGTGCCAGCAGCCTCCAGGGGAACACTGAAGCTTTCTTT.

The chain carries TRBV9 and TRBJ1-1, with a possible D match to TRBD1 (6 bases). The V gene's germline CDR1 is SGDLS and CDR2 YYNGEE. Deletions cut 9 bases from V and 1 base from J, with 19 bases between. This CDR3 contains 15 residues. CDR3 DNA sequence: TGTGCCACCACGCCAGGGGCAGATGGGAACACTGAAGCTTTCTTT. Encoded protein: CATTPGADGNTEAFF.

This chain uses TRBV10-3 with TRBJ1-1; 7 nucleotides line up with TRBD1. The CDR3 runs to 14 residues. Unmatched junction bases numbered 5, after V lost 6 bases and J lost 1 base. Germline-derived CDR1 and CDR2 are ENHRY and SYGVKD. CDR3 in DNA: TGTGCCATCAGGACGGGACAGCCGAACACTGAAGCTTTCTTT. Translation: CAIRTGQPNTEAFF.

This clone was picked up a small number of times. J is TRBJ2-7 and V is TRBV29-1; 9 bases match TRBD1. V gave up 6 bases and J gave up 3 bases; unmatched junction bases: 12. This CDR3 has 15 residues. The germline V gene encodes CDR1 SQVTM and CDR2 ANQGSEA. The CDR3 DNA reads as TGCAGCGTGCCCGGACAGGGGCTATCGGGCTACGAGCAGTACTTC. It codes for CSVPGQGLSGYEQYF.

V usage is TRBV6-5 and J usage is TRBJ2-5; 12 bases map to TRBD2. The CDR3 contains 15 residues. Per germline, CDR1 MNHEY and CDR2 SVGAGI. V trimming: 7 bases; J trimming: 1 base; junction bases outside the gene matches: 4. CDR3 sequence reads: CASTGLAGSQETQYF. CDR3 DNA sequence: TGTGCCAGCACCGGACTAGCGGGGAGCCAAGAGACCCAGTACTTC.

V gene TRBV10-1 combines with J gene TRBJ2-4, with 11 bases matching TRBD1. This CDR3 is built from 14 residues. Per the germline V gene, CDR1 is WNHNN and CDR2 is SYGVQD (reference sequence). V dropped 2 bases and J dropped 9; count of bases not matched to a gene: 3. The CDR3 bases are TGCGCCAGCAGTGAGGGACAGGGGGCACCCATTCAGTACTTC. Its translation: CASSEGQGAPIQYF.

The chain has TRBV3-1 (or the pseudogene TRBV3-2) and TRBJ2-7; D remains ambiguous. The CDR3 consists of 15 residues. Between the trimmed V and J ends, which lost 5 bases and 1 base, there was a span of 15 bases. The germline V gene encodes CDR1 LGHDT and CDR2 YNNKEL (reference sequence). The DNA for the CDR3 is TGTGCCAGCAGCTCTCGGACCGGGTTTTCCTACGAGCAGTACTTC. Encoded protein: CASSSRTGFSYEQYF.

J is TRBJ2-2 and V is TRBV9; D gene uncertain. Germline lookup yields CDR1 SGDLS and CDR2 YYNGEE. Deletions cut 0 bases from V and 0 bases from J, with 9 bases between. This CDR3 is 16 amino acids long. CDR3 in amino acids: CASSVGASANTGELFF. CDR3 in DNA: TGTGCCAGCAGCGTAGGGGCATCCGCGAACACCGGGGAGCTGTTTTTT.

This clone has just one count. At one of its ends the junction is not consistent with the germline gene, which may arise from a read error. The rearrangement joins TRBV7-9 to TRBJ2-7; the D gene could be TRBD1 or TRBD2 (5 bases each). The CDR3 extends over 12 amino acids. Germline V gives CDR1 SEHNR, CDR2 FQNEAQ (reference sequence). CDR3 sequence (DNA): TGTGCCAGCAGCTCCCTAGCAGGGAAAATCCACTTC. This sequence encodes CASSSLAGKIHF.

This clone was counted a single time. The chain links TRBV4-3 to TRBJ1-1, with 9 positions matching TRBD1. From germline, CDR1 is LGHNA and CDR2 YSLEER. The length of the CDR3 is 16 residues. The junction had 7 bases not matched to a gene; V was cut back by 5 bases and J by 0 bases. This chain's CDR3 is CASSEYHRGLNTEAFF. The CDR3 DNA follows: TGCGCCAGCAGCGAATATCACAGGGGGCTGAACACTGAAGCTTTCTTT.

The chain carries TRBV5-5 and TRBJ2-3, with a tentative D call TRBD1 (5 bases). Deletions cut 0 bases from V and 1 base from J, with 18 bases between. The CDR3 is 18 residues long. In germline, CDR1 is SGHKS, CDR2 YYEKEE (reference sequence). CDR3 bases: TGTGCCAGCAGCTTGGTCGGAATAGGGGTGGGTGGCACAGATACGCAGTATTTT. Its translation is CASSLVGIGVGGTDTQYF.

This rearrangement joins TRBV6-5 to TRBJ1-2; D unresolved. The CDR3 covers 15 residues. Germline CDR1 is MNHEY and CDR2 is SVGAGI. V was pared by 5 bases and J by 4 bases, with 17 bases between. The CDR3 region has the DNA TGTGCCAGCAGTATGGGCGGGTCCGGCGGCTATGGCTACACCTTC. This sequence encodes CASSMGGSGGYGYTF.

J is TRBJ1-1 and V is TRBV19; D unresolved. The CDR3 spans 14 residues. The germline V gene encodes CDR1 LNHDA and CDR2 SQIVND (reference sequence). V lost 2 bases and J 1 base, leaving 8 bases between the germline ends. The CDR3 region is CASSITRSNTEAFF. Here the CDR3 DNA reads TGTGCCAGTAGTATAACCCGGTCGAACACTGAAGCTTTCTTT.

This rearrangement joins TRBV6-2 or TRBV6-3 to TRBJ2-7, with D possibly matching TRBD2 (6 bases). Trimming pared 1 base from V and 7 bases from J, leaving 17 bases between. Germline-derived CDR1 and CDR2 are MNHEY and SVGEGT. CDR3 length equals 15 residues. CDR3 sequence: CASSYLRGPPGEQYF. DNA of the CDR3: TGTGCCAGCAGTTACTTGCGGGGCCCTCCGGGGGAGCAGTACTTC.

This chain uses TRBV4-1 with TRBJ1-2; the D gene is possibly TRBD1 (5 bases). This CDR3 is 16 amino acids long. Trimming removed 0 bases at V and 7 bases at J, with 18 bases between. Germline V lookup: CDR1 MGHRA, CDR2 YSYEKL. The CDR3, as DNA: TGCGCCAGCAGCCAAGATTTGGCGCAGGGACGATTTGGCTACACCTTC. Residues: CASSQDLAQGRFGYTF.

The CDR3: CASSLAEGATGELFF. DNA of the CDR3: TGCGCCAGCAGCTTGGCCGAGGGGGCGACCGGGGAGCTGTTTTTT. The V and J genes are TRBV5-1 and TRBJ2-2, with 7 bases identical to TRBD1. This CDR3 is 15 amino acids long. Per germline, CDR1 SGHRS and CDR2 YFSETQ. The junction had 4 bases not matched to a gene; V was cut back by 0 bases and J by 5 bases.

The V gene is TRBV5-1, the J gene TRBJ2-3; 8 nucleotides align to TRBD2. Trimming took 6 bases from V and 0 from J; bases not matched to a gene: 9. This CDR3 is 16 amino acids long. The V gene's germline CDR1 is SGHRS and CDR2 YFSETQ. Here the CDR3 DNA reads TGCGCCAGCACGCCGGGAGGGTCTCCAAGCACAGATACGCAGTATTTT. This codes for CASTPGGSPSTDTQYF.

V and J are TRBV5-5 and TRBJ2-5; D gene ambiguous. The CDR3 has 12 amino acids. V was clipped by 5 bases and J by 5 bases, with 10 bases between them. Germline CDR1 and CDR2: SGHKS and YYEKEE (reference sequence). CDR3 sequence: CASSSLGETQYF. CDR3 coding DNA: TGTGCCAGCAGTTCTTTGGGGGAGACCCAGTACTTC.

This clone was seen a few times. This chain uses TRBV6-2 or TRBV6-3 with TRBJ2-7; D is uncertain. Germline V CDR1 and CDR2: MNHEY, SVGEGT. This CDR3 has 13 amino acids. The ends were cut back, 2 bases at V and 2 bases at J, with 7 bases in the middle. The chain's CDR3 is CASSYGGPYEQYF. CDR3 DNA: TGTGCCAGCAGTTACGGCGGCCCCTACGAGCAGTACTTC.

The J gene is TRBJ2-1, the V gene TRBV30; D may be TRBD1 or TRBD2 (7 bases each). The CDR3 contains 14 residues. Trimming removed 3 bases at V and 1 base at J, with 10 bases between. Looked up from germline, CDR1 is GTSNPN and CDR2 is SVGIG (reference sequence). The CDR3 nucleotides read TGTGCCTGGAGAGCGGGACAGTCCTACAATGAGCAGTTCTTC. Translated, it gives CAWRAGQSYNEQFF.

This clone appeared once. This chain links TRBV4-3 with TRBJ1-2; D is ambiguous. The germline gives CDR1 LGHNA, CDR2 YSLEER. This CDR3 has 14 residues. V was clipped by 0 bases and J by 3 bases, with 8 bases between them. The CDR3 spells CASSQDKGYYGYTF. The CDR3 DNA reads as TGCGCCAGCAGCCAAGATAAGGGTTACTATGGCTACACCTTC.

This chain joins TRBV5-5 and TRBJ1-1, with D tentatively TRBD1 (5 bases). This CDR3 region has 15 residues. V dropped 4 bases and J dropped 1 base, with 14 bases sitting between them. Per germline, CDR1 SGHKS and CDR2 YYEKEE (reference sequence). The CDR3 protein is CASSLGPGGNTEAFF. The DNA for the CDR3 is TGTGCCAGCAGCCTAGGGCCCGGGGGGAACACTGAAGCTTTCTTT.

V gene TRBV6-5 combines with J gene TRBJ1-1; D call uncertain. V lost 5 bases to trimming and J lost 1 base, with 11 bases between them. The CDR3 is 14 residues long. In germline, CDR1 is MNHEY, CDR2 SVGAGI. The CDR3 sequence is CASSPDRSNTEAFF. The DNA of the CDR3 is TGTGCCAGCAGTCCGGACCGCTCGAACACTGAAGCTTTCTTT.

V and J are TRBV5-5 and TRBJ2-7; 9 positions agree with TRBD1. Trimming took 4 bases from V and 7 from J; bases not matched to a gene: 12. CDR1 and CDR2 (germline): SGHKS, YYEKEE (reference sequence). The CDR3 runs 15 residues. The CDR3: CASSITGGGLREQYF. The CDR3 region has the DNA TGTGCCAGCAGCATTACAGGGGGCGGCTTGCGAGAGCAGTACTTC.

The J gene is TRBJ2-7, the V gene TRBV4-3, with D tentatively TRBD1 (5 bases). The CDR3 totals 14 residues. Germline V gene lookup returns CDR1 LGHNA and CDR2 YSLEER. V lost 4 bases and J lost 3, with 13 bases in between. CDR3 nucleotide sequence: TGCGCCAGCAGCCCGGACGTAACAGGCTACGAGCAGTACTTC. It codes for CASSPDVTGYEQYF.

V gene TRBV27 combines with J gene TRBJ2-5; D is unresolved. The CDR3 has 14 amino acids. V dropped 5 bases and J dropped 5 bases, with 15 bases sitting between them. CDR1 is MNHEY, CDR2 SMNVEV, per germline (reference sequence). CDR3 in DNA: TGTGCCAGCAGTCCTCCTGACTTGAGGGAGACCCAGTACTTC. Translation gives CASSPPDLRETQYF.